The T cell receptor (beta chain) described here comes from a study of cytomegalovirus exposure and HLA in healthy donors. The CDR3 length is 15 residues. Germline V CDR1 and CDR2: KGHSH, LQKENI. Trimming at V came to 3 bases and at J to 2 bases, leaving 4 bases not matched to a gene. Produced via immunoSEQ multiplex PCR; TCRdb's table is partial and in-frame only. This table holds fewer than 150,000 clones, around 86% found once. This sequence was found in a man aged 18-30 years in good health and CMV-seronegative. The chain has TRBV18 and TRBJ2-3, with 8 positions matching TRBD2. Sequences were obtained from PBMCs. CDR3 nucleotides: TGTGCCAGCTCACCGGGCGGGAGGATCACAGATACGCAGTATTTT. Its protein product is CASSPGGRITDTQYF.